This T cell receptor (beta chain) emerged from a study of cytomegalovirus exposure and HLA in healthy donors. Findings and limits, study-wide: It was shown in a later analysis that HLA-associated TCR beta chains were more clonally expanded than other, equally common chains. The authors reported that TCR beta sequences could predict HLA-A and HLA-B alleles. These predictions were accurate for most subjects in the first cohort. In an earlier analysis, productive rearrangement rates for most beta V segments clustered near 87% or 30%.

The CDR3 length is 16 residues. CDR1 is SGHDT, CDR2 YYEEEE, per germline. Trimming removed 0 bases from V and 3 bases from J; junction bases left unmatched: 8. This clone occurred a few times. Its antigen is currently unknown. The PCR made use of 60 Vbeta and 13 Jbeta primers. TCRdb keeps only in-frame clones here, not all; method: immunoSEQ multiplex PCR. Among about 200,000 clones, 80% to 90% were seen once, and the ten largest hold approximately 1.6%. The V call is TRBV5-6, the J call TRBJ2-7, with TRBD2 matching 8 bases. Specimen: PBMCs. This clonotype was sampled from a man aged 40-49 years in good health and CMV-seropositive. The CDR3 reads CASSLERVAGHYEQYF. In DNA, the CDR3 is TGTGCCAGCAGCTTGGAGAGGGTAGCGGGACACTACGAGCAGTACTTC.